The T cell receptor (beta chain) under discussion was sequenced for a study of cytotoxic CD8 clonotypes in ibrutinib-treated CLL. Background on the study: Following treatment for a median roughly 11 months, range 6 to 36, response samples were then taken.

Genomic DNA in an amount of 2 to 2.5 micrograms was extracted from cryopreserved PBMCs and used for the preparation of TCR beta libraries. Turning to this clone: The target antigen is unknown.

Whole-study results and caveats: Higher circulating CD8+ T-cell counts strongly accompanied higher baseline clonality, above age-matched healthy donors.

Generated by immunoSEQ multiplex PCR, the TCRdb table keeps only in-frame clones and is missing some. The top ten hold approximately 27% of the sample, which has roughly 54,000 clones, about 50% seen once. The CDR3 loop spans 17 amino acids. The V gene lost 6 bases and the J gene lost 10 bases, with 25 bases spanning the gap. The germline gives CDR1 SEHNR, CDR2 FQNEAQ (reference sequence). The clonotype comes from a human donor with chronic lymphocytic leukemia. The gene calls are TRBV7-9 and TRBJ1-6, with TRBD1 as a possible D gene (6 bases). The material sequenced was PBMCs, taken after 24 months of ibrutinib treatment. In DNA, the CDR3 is TGTGCCAGCAGTCGAACGACGGGGGGCTCAAGGGGGTCACCCCTCCACTTT. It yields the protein CASSRTTGGSRGSPLHF.